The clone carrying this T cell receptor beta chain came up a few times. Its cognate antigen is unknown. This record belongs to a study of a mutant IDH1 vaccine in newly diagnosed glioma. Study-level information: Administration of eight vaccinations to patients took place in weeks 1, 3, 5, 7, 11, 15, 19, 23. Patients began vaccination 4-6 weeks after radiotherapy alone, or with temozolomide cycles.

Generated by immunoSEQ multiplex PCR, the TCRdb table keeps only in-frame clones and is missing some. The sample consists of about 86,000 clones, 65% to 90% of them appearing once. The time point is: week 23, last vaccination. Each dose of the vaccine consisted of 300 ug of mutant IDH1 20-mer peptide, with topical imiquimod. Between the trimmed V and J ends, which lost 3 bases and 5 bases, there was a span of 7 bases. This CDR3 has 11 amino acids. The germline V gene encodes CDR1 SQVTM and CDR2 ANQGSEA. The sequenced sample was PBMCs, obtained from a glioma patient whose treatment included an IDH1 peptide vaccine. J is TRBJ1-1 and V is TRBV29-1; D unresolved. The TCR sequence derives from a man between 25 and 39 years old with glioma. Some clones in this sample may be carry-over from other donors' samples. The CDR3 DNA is TGCAGCGTTGAGGGATGGACTGAAGCTTTCTTT. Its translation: CSVEGWTEAFF.